Listed below are T cell receptor beta chains from one sample, sequenced in a study of T cell repertoires in cytomegalovirus infection. TCRdb used MiXCR to reprocess the reads, holding one entry per CDR3 protein. This sample has 290,000 or so distinct CDR3 sequences, with about 9.1% found just once. Sequencing was carried out using PBMCs. The receptors shown here come from a human donor in good health (CMV status not recorded). Some clones in this sample may be carry-over from other donors' samples. The CDR3 runs from the conserved cysteine through the conserved F or W. D genes are given only for firm matches. For some rows the clone size is stated as once, few or many, or as a class when expanded; others skip it.

j_call: TRBJ1-5
cdr3_length: 15
d_call: -
clone_size: -
v_call: TRBV7-6
cdr3_nt: TGTGCCAGCAGCCCGACAGGCAATAGCATTCAGCCCCAGCATTTT
cdr3_aa: CASSPTGNSIQPQHF

j_call: TRBJ2-1
cdr3_length: 17
d_call: -
clone_size: many
v_call: TRBV7-2
cdr3_nt: TGTGCCAGCAGCTTAGAGGGATTCGCATCCTACTACAATGAGCAGTTCTTC
cdr3_aa: CASSLEGFASYYNEQFF

j_call: TRBJ1-1
cdr3_length: 14
d_call: -
clone_size: many
v_call: TRBV20-1
cdr3_nt: TGCAGTGCTAGGGCGGGACCATCTACTCCTGAAGCTTTCTTT
cdr3_aa: CSARAGPSTPEAFF

j_call: TRBJ2-1
cdr3_length: 15
d_call: TRBD2
clone_size: many
v_call: TRBV7-9
cdr3_nt: TGTGCCAGCAGCTCTTTCGGGGGGGCCGGGAATGAGCAGTTCTTC
cdr3_aa: CASSSFGGAGNEQFF

j_call: TRBJ2-3
cdr3_length: 12
d_call: -
clone_size: many
v_call: TRBV10-2
cdr3_nt: TGCGCCAGCGGGGACGGGGCAGATACGCAGTATTTT
cdr3_aa: CASGDGADTQYF

j_call: TRBJ1-2
cdr3_length: 15
d_call: -
clone_size: many
v_call: TRBV10-3
cdr3_nt: TGTGCCATCAGTGTGGGGCAGAACCTTAACTATGGCTACACCTTC
cdr3_aa: CAISVGQNLNYGYTF

j_call: TRBJ1-6
cdr3_length: 15
d_call: -
clone_size: -
v_call: TRBV19
cdr3_nt: TGTGCCACCCAATTATCGTTCCGACTTAATTCACCCCTCCACTTT
cdr3_aa: CATQLSFRLNSPLHF

j_call: TRBJ2-7
cdr3_length: 12
d_call: TRBD1
clone_size: many
v_call: TRBV2
cdr3_nt: TGTGCCAGCAGTGAACAGGGGGACGAGCAGTACTTC
cdr3_aa: CASSEQGDEQYF

j_call: TRBJ1-5
cdr3_length: 14
d_call: -
clone_size: many
v_call: TRBV7-2
cdr3_nt: TGTGCCAGCACCGGGACTGGTCGTTTTCAGCCCCAGCATTTT
cdr3_aa: CASTGTGRFQPQHF

j_call: TRBJ2-5
cdr3_length: 16
d_call: -
clone_size: many
v_call: TRBV4-1
cdr3_nt: TGCGCCAGCAGCCAAGATTGGAGGGGACTTCAAGAGACCCAGTACTTC
cdr3_aa: CASSQDWRGLQETQYF

j_call: TRBJ1-5
cdr3_length: 14
d_call: -
clone_size: few
v_call: TRBV28
cdr3_nt: TGTGCCAGCAGTTTTTCGGCGGGGAATCAGCCCCAGCATTTT
cdr3_aa: CASSFSAGNQPQHF

j_call: TRBJ1-2
cdr3_length: 18
d_call: -
clone_size: many
v_call: TRBV7-9
cdr3_nt: TGTGCCAGCAGCTTGAGGCCGGGGATAACGAAGGGAGGCTATGGCTACACCTTC
cdr3_aa: CASSLRPGITKGGYGYTF

j_call: TRBJ2-2
cdr3_length: 17
d_call: TRBD2
clone_size: many
v_call: TRBV7-2
cdr3_nt: TGTGCCAGCAGCTTAGTGGTACTAGCGGGGCTATCCGGGGAGCTGTTTTTT
cdr3_aa: CASSLVVLAGLSGELFF

j_call: TRBJ1-1
cdr3_length: 16
d_call: -
clone_size: many
v_call: TRBV7-2
cdr3_nt: TGTGCCAGCAGCTTAGAGGGCAGGGGCGCGAACACTGAAGCTTTCTTT
cdr3_aa: CASSLEGRGANTEAFF

j_call: TRBJ1-1
cdr3_length: 15
d_call: -
clone_size: many
v_call: TRBV6-2/TRBV6-3
cdr3_nt: TGTGCCAGCATGGGGCCAGGGAGTAAGCTCACTGAAGCTTTCTTT
cdr3_aa: CASMGPGSKLTEAFF

j_call: TRBJ1-4
cdr3_length: 14
d_call: -
clone_size: many
v_call: TRBV12-3/TRBV12-4
cdr3_nt: TGTGCCAGCAGTTTAGACGCCGGATTCGGAAAACTGTTTTTT
cdr3_aa: CASSLDAGFGKLFF

j_call: TRBJ2-3
cdr3_length: 10
d_call: -
clone_size: many
v_call: TRBV2
cdr3_nt: TGTGCCAGCAGAGGGGGGAGACAGTATTTT
cdr3_aa: CASRGGRQYF

j_call: TRBJ2-2
cdr3_length: 15
d_call: -
clone_size: few
v_call: TRBV2
cdr3_nt: TGTGCCAGCAGTGAAGAGCGCCCGAACACCGGGGAGCTGTTTTTT
cdr3_aa: CASSEERPNTGELFF

j_call: TRBJ1-2
cdr3_length: 15
d_call: -
clone_size: many
v_call: TRBV6-1
cdr3_nt: TGTGCCAGCAGGCGTCAGGGGCCTCAGGACTATGGCTACACCTTC
cdr3_aa: CASRRQGPQDYGYTF

j_call: TRBJ2-2
cdr3_length: 13
d_call: -
clone_size: few
v_call: TRBV28
cdr3_nt: TGTGCCAGCGTAGGGGTTAACACCGGGGAGCTGTTTTTT
cdr3_aa: CASVGVNTGELFF

j_call: TRBJ2-1
cdr3_length: 13
d_call: -
clone_size: many
v_call: TRBV5-8
cdr3_nt: TGTGCCAGCAGCCACCGCGCGAATAATGAGCAGTTCTTC
cdr3_aa: CASSHRANNEQFF

j_call: TRBJ2-5
cdr3_length: 13
d_call: TRBD2
clone_size: -
v_call: TRBV7-9
cdr3_nt: TGTGCCAGCAGCAAAAGCGGGGTTGAGACCCAGTACTTC
cdr3_aa: CASSKSGVETQYF

j_call: TRBJ1-1
cdr3_length: 13
d_call: -
clone_size: many
v_call: TRBV7-3
cdr3_nt: TGTGCCAGCAGCTCCCCGCGGGCCACTGAAGCTTTCTTT
cdr3_aa: CASSSPRATEAFF

j_call: TRBJ1-5
cdr3_length: 16
d_call: TRBD1
clone_size: -
v_call: TRBV6-5
cdr3_nt: TGTGCCAGCAGCCGGACAGGGGTAGGGAGCAATCAGCCCCAGCATTTT
cdr3_aa: CASSRTGVGSNQPQHF

j_call: TRBJ1-1
cdr3_length: 14
d_call: -
clone_size: few
v_call: TRBV6-1
cdr3_nt: TGTGCCAGCACCGACCGGGACACGAACACTGAAGCTTTCTTT
cdr3_aa: CASTDRDTNTEAFF

j_call: TRBJ2-3
cdr3_length: 14
d_call: TRBD2
clone_size: many
v_call: TRBV20-1
cdr3_nt: TGCACATTAGCCGGGACTAGTCCCACAGATACGCAGTATTTT
cdr3_aa: CTLAGTSPTDTQYF

j_call: TRBJ2-2
cdr3_length: 15
d_call: -
clone_size: many
v_call: TRBV11-3
cdr3_nt: TGTGCCAGCAGCCTAGACAGCTTTCGTACCGGGGAGCTGTTTTTT
cdr3_aa: CASSLDSFRTGELFF

j_call: TRBJ1-4
cdr3_length: 14
d_call: -
clone_size: -
v_call: TRBV9
cdr3_nt: TGTGCCAGCAGCGTGGACTCAACTAATGAAAAACTGTTTTTT
cdr3_aa: CASSVDSTNEKLFF

j_call: TRBJ1-1
cdr3_length: 15
d_call: TRBD1
clone_size: many
v_call: TRBV6-5
cdr3_nt: TGTGCCAGCAGTTACTCGGGGACAGGAAACACTGAAGCTTTCTTT
cdr3_aa: CASSYSGTGNTEAFF

j_call: TRBJ1-1
cdr3_length: 15
d_call: -
clone_size: many
v_call: TRBV11-2
cdr3_nt: TGTGCCAGCAGCTTATCGGTTGGGAAGAACACTGAAGCTTTCTTT
cdr3_aa: CASSLSVGKNTEAFF

j_call: TRBJ2-5
cdr3_length: 19
d_call: TRBD2
clone_size: many
v_call: TRBV5-6
cdr3_nt: TGTGCCAGCAGCTTGGCCCCAGGGGGGACTAGCGGGGAGGTGTGGACCCAGTACTTC
cdr3_aa: CASSLAPGGTSGEVWTQYF

j_call: TRBJ1-5
cdr3_length: 15
d_call: -
clone_size: many
v_call: TRBV2
cdr3_nt: TGTGCCAGCAAATTACAGGGAAAAAGCAATCAGCCCCAGCATTTT
cdr3_aa: CASKLQGKSNQPQHF